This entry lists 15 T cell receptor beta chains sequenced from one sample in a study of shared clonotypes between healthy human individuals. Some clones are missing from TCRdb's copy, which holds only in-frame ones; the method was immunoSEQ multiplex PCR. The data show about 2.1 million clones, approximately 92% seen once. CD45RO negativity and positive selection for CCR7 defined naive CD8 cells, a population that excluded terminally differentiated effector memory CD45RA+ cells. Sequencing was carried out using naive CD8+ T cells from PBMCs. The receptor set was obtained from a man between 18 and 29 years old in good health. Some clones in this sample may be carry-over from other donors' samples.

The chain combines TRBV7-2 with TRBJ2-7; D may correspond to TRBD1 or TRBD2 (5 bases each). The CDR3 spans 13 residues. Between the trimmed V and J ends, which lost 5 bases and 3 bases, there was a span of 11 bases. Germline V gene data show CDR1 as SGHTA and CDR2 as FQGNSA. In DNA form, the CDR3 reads TGTGCCAGCAGCCCGCCGGGGCTCTACGAGCAGTACTTC. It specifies CASSPPGLYEQYF.

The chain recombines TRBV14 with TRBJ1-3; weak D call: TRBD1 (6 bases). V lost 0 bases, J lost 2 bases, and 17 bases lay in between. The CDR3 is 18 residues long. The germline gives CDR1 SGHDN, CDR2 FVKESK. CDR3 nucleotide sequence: TGTGCCAGCAGCCAAGAAGGTAGAACAGGGATACCTGGAAACACCATATATTTT. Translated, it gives CASSQEGRTGIPGNTIYF.

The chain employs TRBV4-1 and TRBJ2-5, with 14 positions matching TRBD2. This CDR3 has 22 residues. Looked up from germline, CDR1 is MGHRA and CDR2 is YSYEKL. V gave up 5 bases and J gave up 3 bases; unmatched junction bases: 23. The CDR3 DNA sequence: TGCGCCAGCAGCGCCACCTCCTCCGGGACTAGCGGGGGTTTACCGGGTGAAGAGACCCAGTACTTC. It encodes CASSATSSGTSGGLPGEETQYF.

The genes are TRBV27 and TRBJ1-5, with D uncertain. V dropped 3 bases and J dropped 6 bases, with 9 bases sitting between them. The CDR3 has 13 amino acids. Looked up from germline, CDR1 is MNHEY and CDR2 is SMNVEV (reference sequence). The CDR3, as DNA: TGTGCCAGCAGTTTTTCGGTTTTTCAGCCCCAGCATTTT. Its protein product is CASSFSVFQPQHF.

CDR3 nucleotides: TGTGCCACCAGCAGGGACAGGGAGGTAACTAATGAAAAACTGTTTTTT. The encoded protein is CATSRDREVTNEKLFF. The gene calls are TRBV15 and TRBJ1-4, with 8 bases that match TRBD1. Germline V gene lookup returns CDR1 LNHNV and CDR2 YYDKDF (reference sequence). The CDR3 consists of 16 residues. The ends lost 3 bases at V and 1 base at J; junction bases unmatched: 4.

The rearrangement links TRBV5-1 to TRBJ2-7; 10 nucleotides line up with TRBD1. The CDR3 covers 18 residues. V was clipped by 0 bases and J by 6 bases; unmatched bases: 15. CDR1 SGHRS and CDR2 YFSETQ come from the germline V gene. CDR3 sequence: CASSLVGTGALVGGEQYF. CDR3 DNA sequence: TGCGCCAGCAGCTTGGTTGGGACAGGGGCGCTCGTGGGGGGCGAGCAGTACTTC.

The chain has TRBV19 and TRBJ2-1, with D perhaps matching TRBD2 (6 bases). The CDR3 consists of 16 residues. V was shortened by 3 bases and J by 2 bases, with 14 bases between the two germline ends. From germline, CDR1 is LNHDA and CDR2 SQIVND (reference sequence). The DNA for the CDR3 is TGTGCCAGTAGTATTGCAGCGGGCGGTCCCTACAATGAGCAGTTCTTC. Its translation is CASSIAAGGPYNEQFF. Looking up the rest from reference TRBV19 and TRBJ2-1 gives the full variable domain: DGGITQSPKYLFRKEGQNVTLSCEQNLNHDAMYWYRQDPGQGLRLIYYSQIVNDFQKGDIAEGYSVSREKKESFPLTVTSAQKNPTAFYLCASSIAAGGPYNEQFFGPGTRLTVL.

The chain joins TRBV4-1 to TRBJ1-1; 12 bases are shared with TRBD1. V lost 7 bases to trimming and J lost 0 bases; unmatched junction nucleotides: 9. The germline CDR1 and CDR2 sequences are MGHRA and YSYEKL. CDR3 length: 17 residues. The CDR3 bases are TGCGCCAGCACTAATAGGGGACAGGGGGCCCTGAACACTGAAGCTTTCTTT. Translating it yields CASTNRGQGALNTEAFF.

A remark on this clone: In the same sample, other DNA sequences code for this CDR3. The CDR3 DNA follows: TGTGCCAGCAGCTGGGCGGGTACCGGGGAGCTGTTTTTT. This sequence encodes CASSWAGTGELFF. V gene TRBV11-2 combines with J gene TRBJ2-2, with D possibly TRBD2 on 5 matching bases. The germline V gene has CDR1 SGHAT and CDR2 FQNNGV. This CDR3 has 13 residues. Trimming removed 4 bases from V and 5 bases from J, with 8 bases in between.

In DNA form, the CDR3 reads TGTGCCAGCAGCCAACTACCGGGACAGGCGGCTGAAGCTTTCTTT. Residues: CASSQLPGQAAEAFF. The chain links TRBV4-2 to TRBJ1-1; 8 bases map to TRBD1. Germline CDR1 and CDR2: LGHNA and YNFKEQ. With V trimmed by 2 bases and J by 6 bases, 8 bases remained unmatched. The CDR3 is 15 amino acids.

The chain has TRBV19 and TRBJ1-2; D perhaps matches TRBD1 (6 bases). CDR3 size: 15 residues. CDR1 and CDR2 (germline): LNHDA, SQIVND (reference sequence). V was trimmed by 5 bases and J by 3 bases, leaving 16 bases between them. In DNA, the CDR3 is TGTGCCAGTAGTGCCTCCGGGACATGGTACTATGGCTACACCTTC. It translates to CASSASGTWYYGYTF. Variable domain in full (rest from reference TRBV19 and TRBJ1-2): DGGITQSPKYLFRKEGQNVTLSCEQNLNHDAMYWYRQDPGQGLRLIYYSQIVNDFQKGDIAEGYSVSREKKESFPLTVTSAQKNPTAFYLCASSASGTWYYGYTFGSGTRLTVV.

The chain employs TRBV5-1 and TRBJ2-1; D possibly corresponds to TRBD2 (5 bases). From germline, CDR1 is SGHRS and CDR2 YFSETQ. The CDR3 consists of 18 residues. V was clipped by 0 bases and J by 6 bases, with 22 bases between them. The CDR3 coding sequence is TGCGCCAGCAGCTTGGGCCCCGTGGGAGCGATTGGAGTCAATGAGCAGTTCTTC. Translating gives CASSLGPVGAIGVNEQFF. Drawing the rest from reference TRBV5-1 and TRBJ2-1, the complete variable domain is KAGVTQTPRYLIKTRGQQVTLSCSPISGHRSVSWYQQTPGQGLQFLFEYFSETQRNKGNFPGRFSGRQFSNSRSEMNVSTLELGDSALYLCASSLGPVGAIGVNEQFFGPGTRLTVL.

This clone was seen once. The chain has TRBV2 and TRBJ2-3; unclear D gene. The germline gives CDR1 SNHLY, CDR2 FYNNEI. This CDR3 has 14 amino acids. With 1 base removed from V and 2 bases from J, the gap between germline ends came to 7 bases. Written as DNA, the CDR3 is TGTGCCAGCAGTGAAGACAGCCCCACAGATACGCAGTATTTT. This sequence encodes CASSEDSPTDTQYF.

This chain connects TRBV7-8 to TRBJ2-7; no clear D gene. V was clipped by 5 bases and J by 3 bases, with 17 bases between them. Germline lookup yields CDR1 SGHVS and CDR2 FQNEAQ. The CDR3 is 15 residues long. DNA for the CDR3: TGTGCCAGCAGCCCCGGGCGGAGCCGAAACTACGAGCAGTACTTC. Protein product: CASSPGRSRNYEQYF.

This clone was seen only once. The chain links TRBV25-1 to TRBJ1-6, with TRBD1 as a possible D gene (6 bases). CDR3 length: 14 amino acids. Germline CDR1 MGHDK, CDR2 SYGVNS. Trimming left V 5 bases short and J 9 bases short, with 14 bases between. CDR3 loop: CASSPGGGGSPLHF. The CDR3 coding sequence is TGTGCCAGCAGTCCCGGGGGCGGGGGTTCACCCCTCCACTTT.